Below are 2 T cell receptor beta chains sequenced from a single sample in a study of T cell responses to AZD1222 COVID-19 vaccine. Method: immunoSEQ multiplex PCR; TCRdb's copy keeps in-frame clones and lacks some. The table records 95,000 to 150,000 clones, around 85% of them present only once. The sequencing here drew on peripheral blood, taken on day 0 of AZD1222 vaccination. These receptor sequences come from an adult in good health.

V gene TRBV30 combines with J gene TRBJ2-4; 7 bases match TRBD2. The V gene's germline CDR1 is GTSNPN and CDR2 SVGIG (reference sequence). After removal of 8 bases from V and 5 bases from J, the junction contained 9 bases not matched to a gene. CDR3 length: 13 amino acids. As DNA, the CDR3 is TGTGCCGGCGAGCGGGAAGGGGAAAACATTCAGTACTTC. It codes for CAGEREGENIQYF.

This sequence joins TRBV30 and TRBJ2-3; 8 positions agree with TRBD2. V was pared by 5 bases and J by 3 bases, with 10 bases of the junction left unmatched. CDR1 is GTSNPN and CDR2 is SVGIG in the germline V gene (reference sequence). The CDR3 extends over 15 amino acids. The CDR3 protein is CAWATPTSGTDTQYF. As DNA, the CDR3 is TGTGCCTGGGCAACCCCCACTAGCGGTACAGATACGCAGTATTTT.